This T cell receptor beta chain derives from a study of blood T cell repertoires in COVID-19. Donors of Cohort 3 who recovered were those that had two negative PCRs, clearance, or symptom resolution. Clones were sequenced by immunoSEQ multiplex PCR, and TCRdb holds only the in-frame ones, with some missing. The repertoire has about 320,000 clones, roughly nine tenths of them found once; the top ten carry approximately 2.5%. V shed 6 bases and J 10 bases; nucleotides not matched to a gene: 15. Germline V gene lookup returns CDR1 LGHDT and CDR2 YNNKEL (reference sequence). CDR3 length: 17 residues. Material for sequencing was PBMCs or T cells enriched from blood (not recorded which). V is TRBV3-1 (or the pseudogene TRBV3-2) and J is TRBJ2-1, with 13 bases fitting TRBD2. This receptor was taken from a man between 60 and 70 years old who had recovered from COVID-19. CDR3 coding DNA: TGTGCCAGCAGACGAACCCGGACTAGCGGGAGCGATGGGGAGCAGTTCTTC. Translation: CASRRTRTSGSDGEQFF.